This T cell receptor beta chain is from a study of post-analysis software for immune sequencing data. In the study overall: Clinical courses comprised relapsing-remitting, secondary progressive and progressive-relapsing multiple sclerosis. Study-level findings and limits: Roughly five TRBV segments appeared more often in patients than in controls, and TRBV5-6, TRBV5-1 and TRBV20-1 were among these. The authors found that F measure strongly co-clustered same-batch samples. Patients with multiple sclerosis recorded significantly lower normalized Chao1 diversity than controls, the study found.

This clonotype appeared a single time. Its antigen is as yet unknown. Germline V gives CDR1 WNHNN, CDR2 SYGVQD (reference sequence). V gave up 4 bases and J gave up 1 base; unmatched junction bases: 7. The CDR3 consists of 18 residues. Unique molecular identifiers featured in each of the TCR beta cDNA libraries. When about 0.95 to 10 million T cells were used, they gave roughly 500,000 cDNA molecules. Each CDR3 protein gets one entry after TCRdb re-called the PCR reads with MiXCR. The sample lists hundreds of thousands of distinct CDR3 sequences; 25% to 30% were seen once. Sequenced input: blood. The receptor comes from a girl aged 5-17 years with multiple sclerosis. The chain recombines TRBV10-1 with TRBJ2-2; 12 positions agree with TRBD1. In DNA form, the CDR3 reads TGCGCCAGCAGTGCTCACGGGACAGGGGGCCTGAACACCGGGGAGCTGTTTTTT. Its protein is CASSAHGTGGLNTGELFF.